One and the same sample provided the 28 T cell receptor beta chains below, sequenced in a study of T cells after yellow fever vaccination. MiXCR, run by TCRdb on the 5' RACE reads, gives a single entry per CDR3 protein. This table has around 610,000 distinct CDR3 sequences, approximately 13% appearing once. Sequences were derived from PBMCs, sampled on the day of the yellow fever booster vaccination. The source of these receptors is a man between 25 and 39 years old who received the YFV17D yellow fever vaccine.

This clonotype was detected a few times. V is TRBV29-1 and J is TRBJ2-5; TRBD2 might be the D (6 bases). Deletions cut 5 bases from V and 4 bases from J, with 17 bases between. The CDR3 has 14 amino acids. CDR1 and CDR2 (germline): SQVTM, ANQGSEA. CDR3 loop: CSVRRSAGGETQYF. The CDR3 coding sequence is TGCAGCGTTCGCCGTTCGGCCGGGGGAGAGACCCAGTACTTC.

This clonotype was recorded a few times. This rearrangement joins TRBV29-1 to TRBJ2-2; the match to TRBD1 covers 9 bases. Germline V CDR1 and CDR2: SQVTM, ANQGSEA. The CDR3 extends over 12 amino acids. After removal of 7 bases from V and 5 bases from J, the junction contained 2 bases not matched to a gene. In nucleotides, the CDR3 is TGCAGCGGCGGACAGGGGACCGGGGAGCTGTTTTTT. Translated, it gives CSGGQGTGELFF.

This clonotype appeared a few times. This chain links TRBV7-2 with TRBJ2-2; 8 bases line up with TRBD2. V lost 1 base to trimming and J lost 6 bases; unmatched junction nucleotides: 10. Germline CDR1 SGHTA, CDR2 FQGNSA. The CDR3 consists of 17 residues. CDR3 DNA sequence: TGTGCCAGCAGCTTAGTTGTGACTAGCGCCCCCGCCGGGGAGCTGTTTTTT. This gives the protein CASSLVVTSAPAGELFF.

This clonotype was seen a few times. The chain has TRBV2 and TRBJ2-7; 7 bases are shared with TRBD1. The CDR3 is 14 amino acids. Germline V CDR1 and CDR2: SNHLY, FYNNEI. Trimming took 6 bases from V and 3 from J; bases not matched to a gene: 8. CDR3 protein: CASSRDRDGYEQYF. The DNA of the CDR3 is TGTGCCAGCAGCCGAGACAGGGATGGCTACGAGCAGTACTTC. Supplemented by reference TRBV2 and TRBJ2-7, the full variable domain reads EPEVTQTPSHQVTQMGQEVILRCVPISNHLYFYWYRQILGQKVEFLVSFYNNEISEKSEIFDDQFSVERPDGSNFTLKIRSTKLEDSAMYFCASSRDRDGYEQYFGPGTRLTVT.

Only a few counts were recorded for this clonotype. The rearrangement uses TRBV3-1 and TRBJ1-2, with 9 bases fitting TRBD1. This CDR3 comprises 14 residues. Germline-derived CDR1 and CDR2 are LGHDT and YNNKEL (reference sequence). Trimming removed 1 base from V and 5 bases from J; junction bases left unmatched: 2. The CDR3 loop is CASSQGGTGYGYTF. The CDR3 DNA is TGTGCCAGCAGCCAAGGGGGGACAGGGTATGGCTACACCTTC.

The chain joins TRBV7-3 to TRBJ2-6, with no clear D. The germline V gene encodes CDR1 SGHTA and CDR2 FQGTGA. V was clipped by 4 bases and J by 2 bases, with 3 bases between them. CDR3 length equals 13 residues. CDR3 sequence (DNA): TGTGCCAGCAGCTGGACTGGGGCCAACGTCCTGACTTTC. The encoded protein is CASSWTGANVLTF.

This clonotype has only a few counts. This chain uses TRBV18 with TRBJ2-4, with TRBD1 as a possible D gene (5 bases). The CDR3 runs to 20 residues. Deletions cut 1 base from V and 0 bases from J, with 22 bases between. In germline, CDR1 is KGHSH, CDR2 LQKENI. The CDR3 is CASSPLAGLRPGLAKNIQYF. For the CDR3, the DNA is TGTGCCAGCTCACCACTGGCAGGGTTAAGACCAGGATTAGCCAAAAACATTCAGTACTTC.

This clonotype was counted a few times. This chain joins TRBV6-5 and TRBJ2-1, with TRBD1 identical over 7 bases. There are 14 residues in the CDR3. Germline CDR1 reads MNHEY; CDR2 reads SVGAGI. V was clipped by 0 bases and J by 9 bases; unmatched bases: 5. DNA for the CDR3: TGTGCCAGCAGTTACTCGACAGGGTTGAGTGAGCAGTTCTTC. It encodes CASSYSTGLSEQFF.

V is TRBV29-1 and J is TRBJ2-5; possible D gene TRBD2, 5 bases. Trimming left V 4 bases short and J 4 bases short, with 19 bases between. The V gene's germline CDR1 is SQVTM and CDR2 ANQGSEA. The CDR3 is 15 amino acids. The CDR3 sequence: CSVGPEFPEGETQYF. The CDR3 DNA reads TGCAGCGTTGGGCCCGAATTTCCAGAGGGAGAGACCCAGTACTTC.

This clonotype was seen at least ten times. The J gene is TRBJ2-5, the V gene TRBV20-1; no clear D gene. Germline-derived CDR1 and CDR2 are DFQATT and SNEGSKA (reference sequence). The CDR3 extends over 13 amino acids. V dropped 0 bases and J dropped 7 bases, with 12 bases sitting between them. The CDR3 DNA is TGCAGTGCTAGAGATACAGCCCCCGCGACCCAGTACTTC. This sequence encodes CSARDTAPATQYF.

This clonotype showed up many times. V and J are TRBV3-1 and TRBJ2-7, with D unresolved. CDR1 is LGHDT, CDR2 YNNKEL, per germline (reference sequence). The CDR3 is 14 amino acids. V gave up 4 bases and J gave up 1 base, with 11 bases separating them. Here the CDR3 reads CASSLLGGSYEQYF. The CDR3 coding sequence is TGTGCCAGCAGCCTCCTCGGCGGATCCTACGAGCAGTACTTC.

V usage is TRBV2 and J usage is TRBJ1-2; D is ambiguous. Germline assignment: CDR1 SNHLY and CDR2 FYNNEI. The CDR3 has 8 residues. Trimming left V 8 bases short and J 9 bases short, with 4 bases between. CDR3 protein: CASGRYTF. The CDR3 nucleotides read TGTGCCAGCGGTCGCTACACCTTC.

J is TRBJ1-2 and V is TRBV29-1; D is perhaps TRBD1 (5 bases). Per germline, CDR1 SQVTM and CDR2 ANQGSEA. The CDR3 length is 13 residues. The V gene lost 6 bases and the J gene lost 7 bases, with 18 bases spanning the gap. The CDR3 spells CSVHDGGRTGYTF. The CDR3 bases are TGCAGCGTCCACGACGGGGGAAGGACTGGCTACACCTTC.

V gene TRBV7-2 combines with J gene TRBJ1-5, with TRBD1 identical over 7 bases. There are 13 residues in the CDR3. J was trimmed by 6 bases and V by 5 bases; bases with no gene match: 4. Per the germline V gene, CDR1 is SGHTA and CDR2 is FQGNSA. CDR3 bases: TGTGCCAGCAGCACACAGGGGATTCAGCCCCAGCATTTT. It is translated as CASSTQGIQPQHF.

This clonotype has only a few counts. J is TRBJ2-2 and V is TRBV12-3 or TRBV12-4, with D perhaps TRBD2 (6 bases). The CDR3 extends over 14 amino acids. The germline V and J ends were trimmed by 2 bases and 7 bases, with 11 bases remaining between them. The DNA of the CDR3 is TGTGCCAGCAGTTTATCAGGAGGGCACGGGGAGCTGTTTTTT. Translated, it gives CASSLSGGHGELFF.

In its sample, this clonotype was seen a few times. The gene calls are TRBV14 and TRBJ1-2; TRBD1 matches 7 bases. The V gene's germline CDR1 is SGHDN and CDR2 FVKESK. V lost 2 bases and J lost 5; bases outside the gene matches: 5. The CDR3 sequence is 14 residues long. CDR3 residues: CASSQQTGPYGYTF. The CDR3 DNA is TGTGCCAGCAGCCAACAGACAGGGCCTTATGGCTACACCTTC.

The rearrangement uses TRBV7-2 and TRBJ2-7, with TRBD2 identical over 9 bases. The J segment lost 6 bases and the V segment lost 1 base, leaving 7 bases of the junction unmatched. The CDR3 extends over 15 amino acids. Germline-derived CDR1 and CDR2 are SGHTA and FQGNSA. The CDR3 DNA reads TGTGCCAGCAGCTTAGGGCTAGCGGGAACGGGCGAGCAGTACTTC. Residues: CASSLGLAGTGEQYF.

This chain joins TRBV5-1 and TRBJ2-3, with 11 positions matching TRBD2. After removal of 4 bases from V and 0 bases from J, the junction contained 13 bases not matched to a gene. The CDR3 length is 19 residues. Germline V gene data show CDR1 as SGHRS and CDR2 as YFSETQ. The CDR3, as DNA: TGCGCCAGCAGCGGGCTCCCTAGCGGGAGGTACCTTAGCACAGATACGCAGTATTTT. This translates into CASSGLPSGRYLSTDTQYF.

This clonotype has just a few counts. This chain's CDR3 is CASSPVGDFSYEQYF. The CDR3 DNA reads TGCGCCAGCAGCCCGGTGGGGGACTTCTCCTACGAGCAGTACTTC. The chain employs TRBV5-1 and TRBJ2-7; D perhaps matches TRBD2 (6 bases). The CDR3 covers 15 residues. CDR1 is SGHRS and CDR2 is YFSETQ in the germline V gene. V lost 4 bases, J lost 0 bases, and 14 bases lay in between.

In this sample, this clonotype turned up a few times. This chain joins TRBV5-1 and TRBJ2-3, with D perhaps matching TRBD1 (6 bases). CDR3 length: 13 residues. The V and J ends lost 6 bases and 6 bases respectively, with 14 bases between them. The germline gives CDR1 SGHRS, CDR2 YFSETQ. The CDR3 DNA follows: TGCGCCAGCAACCGGGACACCCTCGATACGCAGTATTTT. Protein sequence: CASNRDTLDTQYF.

V usage is TRBV29-1 and J usage is TRBJ1-1; D remains ambiguous. Trimming took off 5 bases at V and 0 bases at J, with 7 bases between the two ends. This CDR3 is 12 amino acids long. CDR1 is SQVTM, CDR2 ANQGSEA, per germline. CDR3 coding DNA: TGCAGCGTTCGGCAAATGAACACTGAAGCTTTCTTT. It specifies CSVRQMNTEAFF.

In this sample, this clonotype turned up a few times. The chain couples TRBV15 to TRBJ2-1; 9 bases line up with TRBD1. V lost 5 bases to trimming and J lost 9 bases; unmatched junction nucleotides: 14. The CDR3 runs 16 residues. CDR1 is LNHNV, CDR2 YYDKDF, per germline (reference sequence). As DNA, the CDR3 is TGTGCCACCAGCGGACTTAGGGGACAGGGATTGGCTGAGCAGTTCTTC. As protein: CATSGLRGQGLAEQFF.

The chain employs TRBV19 and TRBJ2-1; D assignment may be TRBD1 or TRBD2 (6 bases each). This CDR3 is 17 amino acids long. Germline lookup yields CDR1 LNHDA and CDR2 SQIVND (reference sequence). The V end lost 3 bases, the J end lost 4 bases, and 19 bases lay between the germline ends. CDR3 DNA sequence: TGTGCCAGTAGTATTGGGGGCGTAGCGGAGGGGTACAATGAGCAGTTCTTC. Residues: CASSIGGVAEGYNEQFF.

The V and J genes are TRBV5-4 and TRBJ1-1, with D possibly matching TRBD1 (5 bases). Germline assignment: CDR1 SGHNT and CDR2 YYREEE (reference sequence). The CDR3 covers 14 residues. V lost 4 bases and J lost 0, with 10 bases in between. Written as DNA, the CDR3 is TGTGCCAGCAGCCGAATGGGGGTGAACACTGAAGCTTTCTTT. It codes for CASSRMGVNTEAFF.

The V and J genes are TRBV4-1 and TRBJ2-7; D not certain. The CDR3 runs to 13 residues. CDR1 is MGHRA and CDR2 is YSYEKL in the germline V gene. The ends were cut back, 4 bases at V and 3 bases at J, with 10 bases in the middle. CDR3 nucleotide sequence: TGCGCCAGCAGCCGCCAGGTGAACTACGAGCAGTACTTC. Translated: CASSRQVNYEQYF.

In its sample, this clonotype was seen many times. V and J are TRBV12-3 or TRBV12-4 and TRBJ1-1; D remains unclear. The CDR3 runs to 15 residues. The V end lost 6 bases, the J end lost 3 bases, and 17 bases lay between the germline ends. The CDR3 DNA sequence: TGTGCCAGCAGGGATGGAATGACTAGGGACACTGAAGCTTTCTTT. It encodes CASRDGMTRDTEAFF.

This clonotype has more than one count but fewer than ten. V and J are TRBV29-1 and TRBJ1-1; D is uncertain. Trimming cost V 2 bases and J 1 base, with 11 bases left between them. Germline CDR1 and CDR2: SQVTM and ANQGSEA. This CDR3 contains 14 residues. DNA of the CDR3: TGCAGCGTTGAACGTTGGGCGGGGAACACTGAAGCTTTCTTT. It is translated as CSVERWAGNTEAFF. Full variable domain (rest looked up from reference TRBV29-1 and TRBJ1-1): SAVISQKPSRDICQRGTSLTIQCQVDSQVTMMFWYRQQPGQSLTLIATANQGSEATYESGFVIDKFPISRPNLTFSTLTVSNMSPEDSSIYLCSVERWAGNTEAFFGQGTRLTVV.

This clonotype was recorded many times. The chain links TRBV29-1 to TRBJ2-7; TRBD1 matches 7 bases. Germline CDR1 SQVTM, CDR2 ANQGSEA. The CDR3 spans 13 residues. V was clipped by 4 bases and J by 3 bases; unmatched bases: 6. In DNA form, the CDR3 reads TGCAGCGTTGCCTGGACAGGCAACTACGAGCAGTACTTC. It specifies CSVAWTGNYEQYF.